Below are 29 T cell receptor beta chains sequenced from a single sample in a study of blood T cell repertoires in COVID-19. This table comes from immunoSEQ multiplex PCR, and its TCRdb copy is limited to in-frame clones, with some not included. The sample contains 130,000 to 150,000 clones, roughly four fifths of which appear only once. The sequenced sample consisted of peripheral blood. The receptors were sampled from a human donor in a cohort sampled during active COVID-19.

The chain recombines TRBV5-1 with TRBJ1-1; a possible D gene is TRBD1 (6 bases). The germline V gene has CDR1 SGHRS and CDR2 YFSETQ. This CDR3 contains 20 residues. V lost 4 bases and J lost 1, with 29 bases in between. This CDR3 is CASSPFEFGGPKGQNTEAFF. Written as DNA, the CDR3 is TGCGCCAGCAGCCCCTTCGAATTTGGGGGACCGAAGGGACAGAACACTGAAGCTTTCTTT. Full variable domain (missing parts from reference TRBV5-1 and TRBJ1-1): KAGVTQTPRYLIKTRGQQVTLSCSPISGHRSVSWYQQTPGQGLQFLFEYFSETQRNKGNFPGRFSGRQFSNSRSEMNVSTLELGDSALYLCASSPFEFGGPKGQNTEAFFGQGTRLTVV.

The chain joins TRBV6-1 to TRBJ2-2; D not certain. CDR1 and CDR2 from the germline V gene are MNHNS and SASEGT. This CDR3 spans 11 amino acids. V was trimmed by 2 bases and J by 8 bases, leaving 3 bases between them. CDR3 loop: CASSEPGELFF. Written as DNA, the CDR3 is TGTGCCAGCAGTGAACCAGGGGAGCTGTTTTTT.

This chain connects TRBV11-2 to TRBJ2-3; 13 bases are shared with TRBD2. This CDR3 contains 15 residues. V dropped 5 bases and J dropped 6; count of bases not matched to a gene: 5. The germline gives CDR1 SGHAT, CDR2 FQNNGV. For the CDR3, the DNA is TGTGCCAGCAGCACCCGGACTAGCGGGGGTGATACGCAGTATTTT. It codes for CASSTRTSGGDTQYF. Full variable domain (outside the CDR3, taken from reference TRBV11-2 and TRBJ2-3): EAGVAQSPRYKIIEKRQSVAFWCNPISGHATLYWYQQILGQGPKLLIQFQNNGVVDDSQLPKDRFSAERLKGVDSTLKIQPAKLEDSAVYLCASSTRTSGGDTQYFGPGTRLTVL.

This chain uses TRBV18 with TRBJ1-1; D remains unclear. Germline V gives CDR1 KGHSH, CDR2 LQKENI. This CDR3 has 18 amino acids. Trimming shortened V by 1 base and J by 0 bases, and 18 bases separated the two germline ends. The CDR3 sequence: CASSPLEVSGDMNTEAFF. Written as DNA, the CDR3 is TGTGCCAGCTCACCACTCGAGGTAAGCGGAGACATGAACACTGAAGCTTTCTTT.

The genes are TRBV5-5 and TRBJ1-1, with D perhaps TRBD1 (5 bases). Per germline, CDR1 SGHKS and CDR2 YYEKEE (reference sequence). There are 15 residues in the CDR3. V was trimmed by 0 bases and J by 2 bases, leaving 11 bases between them. This chain's CDR3 is CASSLVGQGNTEAFF. The CDR3 bases are TGTGCCAGCAGCTTGGTAGGGCAGGGAAACACTGAAGCTTTCTTT.

The chain carries TRBV4-1 and TRBJ2-1; TRBD1 matches at 7 bases. Germline CDR1 and CDR2: MGHRA and YSYEKL. Trimming removed 0 bases from V and 2 bases from J; junction bases left unmatched: 13. The CDR3 extends over 19 amino acids. The CDR3 DNA is TGCGCCAGCAGCCAAGAAGGGGGCCGGGCGACGACTACCTACAATGAGCAGTTCTTC. Residues: CASSQEGGRATTTYNEQFF.

This chain joins TRBV4-2 and TRBJ2-1, with a possible D match to TRBD2 (6 bases). V was cut by 0 bases and J by 9 bases, with 15 bases left in between. This CDR3 is built from 15 residues. The V gene's germline CDR1 is LGHNA and CDR2 YNFKEQ. The CDR3 region is CASSQDGAGLSEQFF. The CDR3 bases are TGTGCCAGCAGCCAAGATGGGGCGGGGCTTAGTGAGCAGTTCTTC.

The J gene is TRBJ1-6, the V gene TRBV6-5; D is undetermined. The CDR3 runs 14 residues. The V end was cut by 6 bases, the J end by 0 bases, with 6 bases between. CDR1 MNHEY and CDR2 SVGAGI come from the germline V gene. The CDR3 DNA reads as TGTGCCAGCAGCTCGGGCTCCTATAATTCACCCCTCCACTTT. As protein: CASSSGSYNSPLHF.

The rearrangement links TRBV7-9 to TRBJ2-1; weak D call: TRBD1 (6 bases). The CDR3 is made up of 15 amino acids. V lost 2 bases, J lost 5 bases, and 13 bases lay in between. The V gene's germline CDR1 is SEHNR and CDR2 FQNEAQ (reference sequence). CDR3 DNA: TGTGCCAGCAGCTTAATCAGGGGCCCCCACAATGAGCAGTTCTTC. Translated: CASSLIRGPHNEQFF. Full variable domain (outside the CDR3, taken from reference TRBV7-9 and TRBJ2-1): DTGVSQNPRHKITKRGQNVTFRCDPISEHNRLYWYRQTLGQGPEFLTYFQNEAQLEKSRLLSDRFSAERPKGSFSTLEIQRTEQGDSAMYLCASSLIRGPHNEQFFGPGTRLTVL.

This clone was detected only once. This chain uses TRBV11-2 with TRBJ2-5; D remains unclear. Germline V gives CDR1 SGHAT, CDR2 FQNNGV. With 5 bases removed from V and 1 base from J, the gap between germline ends came to 8 bases. There are 13 residues in the CDR3. For the CDR3, the DNA is TGTGCCAGCAGCCGAGGATCCCAAGAGACCCAGTACTTC. Amino acids: CASSRGSQETQYF.

The V and J genes are TRBV5-4 and TRBJ2-1, with 7 nucleotides matching TRBD1. The germline CDR1 and CDR2 sequences are SGHNT and YYREEE (reference sequence). With V trimmed by 2 bases and J by 8 bases, 7 bases remained unmatched. The CDR3 spans 14 residues. CDR3 protein: CASSLGSGQDEQFF. CDR3 bases: TGTGCCAGCAGCTTAGGTTCCGGACAGGATGAGCAGTTCTTC.

The CDR3 spells CASSPLTGDRGTGELFF. CDR3 coding DNA: TGTGCCAGCTCACCACTTACCGGGGACAGGGGCACCGGGGAGCTGTTTTTT. The V call is TRBV18, the J call TRBJ2-2; 10 positions match TRBD1. The germline V gene has CDR1 KGHSH and CDR2 LQKENI. This CDR3 spans 17 amino acids. V lost 1 base to trimming and J lost 4 bases; unmatched junction nucleotides: 6.

The V gene is TRBV6-5, the J gene TRBJ1-6; no definite D call. The CDR3 is 15 amino acids. V was trimmed by 6 bases and J by 0 bases, leaving 9 bases between them. In germline, CDR1 is MNHEY, CDR2 SVGAGI. The CDR3 DNA sequence: TGTGCCAGCAGGACACAGAGCTCCTATAATTCACCCCTCCACTTT. Protein: CASRTQSSYNSPLHF.

V gene TRBV19 combines with J gene TRBJ1-5; TRBD1 aligns across 7 bases. This CDR3 has 15 residues. The germline V gene encodes CDR1 LNHDA and CDR2 SQIVND (reference sequence). V shed 7 bases and J 8 bases; nucleotides not matched to a gene: 14. The CDR3 is CASTQGGSSGEPQHF. CDR3 in DNA: TGTGCCAGTACCCAGGGGGGCTCCTCCGGAGAGCCCCAGCATTTT.

In its sample, this clone was seen a few times. The rearrangement uses TRBV10-2 and TRBJ1-5; no firm D call. Trimming stripped 0 bases from V and 3 bases from J, with 6 bases between. There are 14 residues in the CDR3. Per germline, CDR1 WSHSY and CDR2 SAAADI. CDR3 bases: TGCGCCAGCAGTGAGTCGGGCATCAATCAGCCCCAGCATTTT. Residues: CASSESGINQPQHF.

CDR3 nucleotide sequence: TGTGCCAGCTCACCAACTGCGGGTAATGAAAAACTGTTTTTT. Amino acid sequence: CASSPTAGNEKLFF. The V call is TRBV18, the J call TRBJ1-4; no clear D. Germline V CDR1 and CDR2: KGHSH, LQKENI. V dropped 2 bases and J dropped 4 bases, with 8 bases sitting between them. The CDR3 length is 14 residues.

This sequence joins TRBV6-5 and TRBJ2-1; TRBD1 agrees at 8 bases. Germline lookup yields CDR1 MNHEY and CDR2 SVGAGI. The junction had 8 bases not matched to a gene; V was cut back by 7 bases and J by 3 bases. The CDR3 is made up of 15 amino acids. DNA for the CDR3: TGTGCCAGCACCCCTTCTGGACAGGGCTACAATGAGCAGTTCTTC. Protein sequence: CASTPSGQGYNEQFF.

The chain couples TRBV7-2 to TRBJ2-7, with 7 bases matching TRBD1. This CDR3 has 14 amino acids. Unmatched junction bases numbered 6, after V lost 5 bases and J lost 2 bases. Germline-derived CDR1 and CDR2 are SGHTA and FQGNSA. CDR3 region: CASSPSTGTYEQYF. In DNA form, the CDR3 reads TGTGCCAGCAGCCCGTCGACAGGGACCTACGAGCAGTACTTC.

The chain couples TRBV4-2 to TRBJ1-2; D gene unclear. Germline-derived CDR1 and CDR2 are LGHNA and YNFKEQ. Deletions cut 1 base from V and 5 bases from J, with 14 bases between. CDR3 size: 15 residues. The CDR3 coding sequence is TGTGCCAGCAGCCAAGTAGGAGCAGTTTCTTATGGCTACACCTTC. Encoded protein: CASSQVGAVSYGYTF.

This chain joins TRBV7-2 and TRBJ2-7; a weak D match, TRBD2 (5 bases). V lost 0 bases and J lost 1, with 13 bases in between. CDR3 length: 16 residues. Germline V lookup: CDR1 SGHTA, CDR2 FQGNSA. The CDR3 sequence is CASSLARAGGSYEQYF. CDR3 nucleotides: TGTGCCAGCAGCTTAGCGCGGGCTGGCGGATCCTACGAGCAGTACTTC.

This clone is a singleton in its sample. The chain has TRBV18 and TRBJ2-1; 10 bases map to TRBD1. The CDR3 is made up of 15 amino acids. Germline trimming cut 8 bases from V and 6 bases from J; bases unmatched to any gene: 10. CDR1 and CDR2 (germline): KGHSH, LQKENI. CDR3 loop: CASAAPDRGANEQFF. The DNA for the CDR3 is TGTGCCAGCGCCGCTCCGGACAGGGGGGCCAATGAGCAGTTCTTC.

V and J are TRBV5-4 and TRBJ2-7, with 7 bases lining up with TRBD1. The germline gives CDR1 SGHNT, CDR2 YYREEE (reference sequence). After removal of 4 bases from V and 2 bases from J, the junction contained 6 bases not matched to a gene. The CDR3 has 14 residues. CDR3 amino acids: CASSRDSSAYEQYF. The CDR3 nucleotides are TGTGCCAGCAGCAGGGACAGTTCAGCCTACGAGCAGTACTTC. Full variable domain (outside the CDR3, taken from reference TRBV5-4 and TRBJ2-7): ETGVTQSPTHLIKTRGQQVTLRCSSQSGHNTVSWYQQALGQGPQFIFQYYREEENGRGNFPPRFSGLQFPNYSSELNVNALELDDSALYLCASSRDSSAYEQYFGPGTRLTVT.

This sequence joins TRBV7-3 and TRBJ1-1; no definite D call. V was shortened by 4 bases and J by 2 bases, with 8 bases between the two germline ends. Germline V lookup: CDR1 SGHTA, CDR2 FQGTGA. This CDR3 region has 13 residues. The CDR3 loop reads CASSSYPNTEAFF. The CDR3 nucleotides read TGTGCCAGCAGCTCCTACCCTAACACTGAAGCTTTCTTT.

As DNA, the CDR3 is TGTGCCAGCCGCCCAGCAGGGCCCACTGAAGCTTTCTTT. Its protein is CASRPAGPTEAFF. The chain recombines TRBV6-5 with TRBJ1-1; the D gene is possibly TRBD1 (5 bases). V gave up 8 bases and J gave up 4 bases, with 14 bases separating them. Germline V gene lookup returns CDR1 MNHEY and CDR2 SVGAGI. The CDR3 has 13 residues.

The rearrangement links TRBV4-3 to TRBJ1-3; 7 positions match TRBD1. CDR1 is LGHNA and CDR2 is YSLEER in the germline V gene. Trimming removed 0 bases from V and 4 bases from J; junction bases left unmatched: 12. This CDR3 has 18 residues. The CDR3 coding sequence is TGCGCCAGCAGCCAAGATTTTTCCAGGGGGTTGGCAGGAAACACCATATATTTT. It specifies CASSQDFSRGLAGNTIYF.

The V and J genes are TRBV5-1 and TRBJ1-1, with D unresolved. The V gene lost 4 bases and the J gene lost 4 bases, with 11 bases spanning the gap. Germline lookup yields CDR1 SGHRS and CDR2 YFSETQ. The CDR3 runs 13 residues. The DNA for the CDR3 is TGCGCCAGCAGCCCTCCGGGGAGCACTGAAGCTTTCTTT. Protein sequence: CASSPPGSTEAFF.

CDR3 region: CASSFGGQGTYEQYF. The CDR3, as DNA: TGTGCCAGCAGCTTCGGGGGACAGGGCACCTACGAGCAGTACTTC. This chain connects TRBV7-2 to TRBJ2-7; 9 bases fit TRBD1. Unmatched junction bases numbered 5, after V lost 3 bases and J lost 2 bases. Germline CDR1 and CDR2: SGHTA and FQGNSA. The CDR3 contains 15 residues. Supplemented by reference TRBV7-2 and TRBJ2-7, the full variable domain reads GAGVSQSPSNKVTEKGKDVELRCDPISGHTALYWYRQSLGQGLEFLIYFQGNSAPDKSGLPSDRFSAERTGGSVSTLTIQRTQQEDSAVYLCASSFGGQGTYEQYFGPGTRLTVT.

This clone was recorded once. The genes are TRBV19 and TRBJ1-5; the match to TRBD1 covers 7 bases. The CDR3 runs 15 residues. Germline CDR1 LNHDA, CDR2 SQIVND (reference sequence). The junction had 3 bases not matched to a gene; V was cut back by 3 bases and J by 1 base. The DNA for the CDR3 is TGTGCCAGTAGTATTTCACAGGGGAGCAATCAGCCCCAGCATTTT. Translating it yields CASSISQGSNQPQHF. The variable domain in full, with the rest retrieved from reference TRBV19 and TRBJ1-5, is DGGITQSPKYLFRKEGQNVTLSCEQNLNHDAMYWYRQDPGQGLRLIYYSQIVNDFQKGDIAEGYSVSREKKESFPLTVTSAQKNPTAFYLCASSISQGSNQPQHFGDGTRLSIL.

Worth noting for this clone: The sample holds other DNA sequences that translate to the same CDR3. The rearrangement uses TRBV5-4 and TRBJ2-1; 7 bases agree with TRBD2. Germline V gives CDR1 SGHNT, CDR2 YYREEE (reference sequence). The CDR3 extends over 15 amino acids. With V trimmed by 4 bases and J by 0 bases, 4 bases remained unmatched. CDR3 nucleotides: TGTGCCAGCAGCCCTCGGGGGGACTCCTACAATGAGCAGTTCTTC. Residues: CASSPRGDSYNEQFF.